These T cell receptor beta chains were read from a single sample in a study of OX40 agonist ivuxolimab in advanced cancers. TCRdb's table, derived via immunoSEQ multiplex PCR, lists solely in-frame clones and lacks some. Among around 140,000 clones listed, 90% to 95% were seen once. Sample: CD4+ or CD8+ T cells sorted from blood, taken in a trial of the OX40 agonist ivuxolimab. The receptor set was obtained from an adult with an advanced solid tumor such as melanoma, head and neck, liver or kidney cancer. Both conserved end residues are part of each CDR3. A D gene is named only where the DNA matches it firmly. The size of a clone is reported for some rows only, either as once, few or many, or as a class for expanded clones.

D	V	J	size	DNA	CDR3
TRBD1	TRBV6-5	TRBJ1-2	-	TGTGCCAGCAGTTACGGGACAGGGAACTATGGCTACACCTTC	CASSYGTGNYGYTF
-	TRBV7-6	TRBJ2-5	-	TGTGCCAGCAGCCGGCAAGAGACCCAGTACTTC	CASSRQETQYF
-	TRBV21-1	TRBJ2-5	-	TGTGCCAGCAGCACCCTTAAACGGAGAGAAGAGACCCAGTACTTC	CASSTLKRREETQYF
-	TRBV7-9	TRBJ2-7	-	TGTGCCAGCAGCCCTAGTGCCTCGGACAGACACTACGAGCAGTACTTC	CASSPSASDRHYEQYF
-	TRBV15	TRBJ1-3	-	TGTGCCACCAGCAGAGATGCCGGCCGGTGGATACCCGGAAACACCATATATTTT	CATSRDAGRWIPGNTIYF
TRBD1	TRBV10-2	TRBJ1-2	-	TGCGCCAGCAGTTCTGTCCCAGGGGGTGGATATGGCTACACCTTC	CASSSVPGGGYGYTF
-	TRBV7-9	TRBJ1-4	-	TGTGCCAGCCAGAGTGAAGGCTCCACTAATGAAAAACTGTTTTTT	CASQSEGSTNEKLFF
TRBD1	TRBV7-8	TRBJ1-2	-	TGTGCCAGCAGCTTCGGACAGGGAATTCGTGGCTACACCTTC	CASSFGQGIRGYTF
-	TRBV6-5	TRBJ2-7	-	TGTGCCAGCAAAGGCCCAGGCCACTCCTACGAGCAGTACTTC	CASKGPGHSYEQYF
-	TRBV7-2	TRBJ2-1	once	TGTGCCAGCAGCCAGAGGGGGGACTACAATGAGCAGTTCTTC	CASSQRGDYNEQFF
-	TRBV21-1	TRBJ2-1	-	TGTGCCAGCAGCCTGGGACAGGGTGACAATGAGCAGTTCTTC	CASSLGQGDNEQFF
TRBD1	TRBV5-1	TRBJ2-2	-	TGCGCCAGCAGACCTGACAGGGCGAACACCGGGGAGCTGTTTTTT	CASRPDRANTGELFF
-	TRBV10-1	TRBJ2-3	-	TGCGCCAGCAGTGAGTCAAAACAGGGCCTAGATACGCAGTATTTT	CASSESKQGLDTQYF
-	TRBV6-5	TRBJ2-7	few	TGTGCCAGCAGTTCGAACTACGAGCAGTACTTC	CASSSNYEQYF
-	TRBV30	TRBJ1-4	-	TGTGCCTGGAGTGTAGGAGGGGCTGCCGGGGAAAAACTGTTTTTT	CAWSVGGAAGEKLFF
-	TRBV27	TRBJ1-1	-	TGTGCCAGCGCAATCCTGCGGGCAGGCCGCTTTAACACTGAAGCTTTCTTT	CASAILRAGRFNTEAFF
-	TRBV2	TRBJ2-2	-	TGTGCCAGCAGTGCCGGGCGTAACACCGGGGAGCTGTTTTTT	CASSAGRNTGELFF
TRBD2	TRBV4-2	TRBJ2-5	once	TGTGCCAGCAGCCAAGAAGTGACTAGCGGGATGCAGACCCAGTACTTC	CASSQEVTSGMQTQYF
TRBD1	TRBV7-2	TRBJ1-2	-	TGTGCCAGCAGCTGGCTGGGACAGGGGGCTCGTGGCTACACCTTC	CASSWLGQGARGYTF
TRBD1	TRBV4-3	TRBJ1-2	once	TGCGCCAGCAGCCATATGACAGGGGACTATGGCTACACCTTC	CASSHMTGDYGYTF
-	TRBV20-1	TRBJ1-1	once	TGCAGTGCTAACCCCCCTGAAGCTTTCTTT	CSANPPEAFF
-	TRBV7-9	TRBJ1-5	-	TGTGCCAGCAGCTTAGTCATAACCGGCAGGGGAAGTCAGCCCCAGCATTTT	CASSLVITGRGSQPQHF
TRBD2	TRBV5-1	TRBJ2-3	-	TGCGCCAGCAACCAGCGGGGTAGCACAGATACGCAGTATTTT	CASNQRGSTDTQYF
-	TRBV27	TRBJ2-7	-	TGTGCCAGCAGTTTATTCGCGGGTTCGGAGATTTCCTACGAGCAGTACTTC	CASSLFAGSEISYEQYF
TRBD1	TRBV11-2	TRBJ1-1	-	TGTGCCAGCAGCACCCAACAGGGGTACACTGAAGCTTTCTTT	CASSTQQGYTEAFF
-	TRBV6-6	TRBJ1-1	-	TGTGCCAGCAGTTACTCGAGACCACCTTTGAACACTGAAGCTTTCTTT	CASSYSRPPLNTEAFF
-	TRBV7-2	TRBJ2-3	-	TGTGCCAGCAGCTTAGCCTCGAATGGGGATACGCAGTATTTT	CASSLASNGDTQYF
TRBD1	TRBV19	TRBJ1-2	few	TGTGCCTCGGGACAGGGCTATGATGGCTACACCTTC	CASGQGYDGYTF
TRBD1	TRBV6-1	TRBJ2-7	-	TGTGCCACCCGACAGGGACCATACGAGCAGTACTTC	CATRQGPYEQYF
-	TRBV4-1	TRBJ2-3	-	TGCGCCAGCAGCCAAGATGAACGTAGCACAGATACGCAGTATTTT	CASSQDERSTDTQYF
-	TRBV5-8	TRBJ1-1	-	TGTGCCAGCAGCTTGGCGGGGGGCAAGAACACTGAAGCTTTCTTT	CASSLAGGKNTEAFF
TRBD2	TRBV7-9	TRBJ2-1	-	TGTGCCAGCAGCCCGGGACTAGGGATTGAGCAGTTCTTC	CASSPGLGIEQFF
-	TRBV18	TRBJ1-4	-	TGTGCCAGCTCACCAGGACGGGAAAAACTGTTTTTT	CASSPGREKLFF
-	TRBV6-4	TRBJ1-6	-	TGTGCCAGCAGTGACCGGGAGTTTTCACCCCTCCACTTT	CASSDREFSPLHF
-	TRBV5-6	TRBJ1-2	-	TGTGCCAGCAGCTTGGATGTAAGCGGCTACACCTTC	CASSLDVSGYTF
TRBD1	TRBV28	TRBJ1-5	-	TGTGCCAGCAGTGCGGCACAGGGGGATCAGCCCCAGCATTTT	CASSAAQGDQPQHF
TRBD1	TRBV28	TRBJ1-4	once	TGTGCCAGCAGCACTCCGACAGGGATAAATGAAAAACTGTTTTTT	CASSTPTGINEKLFF
-	TRBV7-6	TRBJ2-7	-	TGTGCCAGCAGCACCGACTGGCGCTACGAGCAGTACTTC	CASSTDWRYEQYF
-	TRBV7-3	TRBJ1-1	once	TGTGCCAGCAGCTCCGGACACCGAATGAACACTGAAGCTTTCTTT	CASSSGHRMNTEAFF
-	TRBV11-2	TRBJ2-7	-	TGTGCCAGCAGCTTAGGTCATACAGTAGGGGTCGAGCAGTACTTC	CASSLGHTVGVEQYF
TRBD1	TRBV28	TRBJ1-1	-	TGTGCCAGCAGTGTCCCCAGGGGGCGGAACACTGAAGCTTTCTTT	CASSVPRGRNTEAFF
-	TRBV2	TRBJ2-2	-	TGTGCCAGCAGGCCCTATAGGGGGGGCGGGGAGCTGTTTTTT	CASRPYRGGGELFF
-	TRBV5-1	TRBJ2-3	-	TGCGCCAGCAGCTTGGTCCCCGGGCCCCCTGGAAGCACAGATACGCAGTATTTT	CASSLVPGPPGSTDTQYF
-	TRBV28	TRBJ2-7	-	TGTGCCAGCAGTTTTCCATGGAGGGGTCCCAACGAGCAGTACTTC	CASSFPWRGPNEQYF
-	TRBV6-5	TRBJ1-1	once	TGTGCCAGCAGTTCACACGGACAGCAGAACACTGAAGCTTTCTTT	CASSSHGQQNTEAFF
TRBD1	TRBV4-3	TRBJ1-5	-	TGCGCCAGCAGCCAAGACCCCCAGACAGGGACTAGCAATCAGCCCCAGCATTTT	CASSQDPQTGTSNQPQHF